A single sample is the source of the 24 T cell receptor beta chains below, sequenced in a study of T cell responses to AZD1222 COVID-19 vaccine. TCRdb's copy holds only in-frame clones and misses some; the assay was immunoSEQ multiplex PCR. Counted here are some 140,000 clones, about 90% occurring once; the ten biggest clones make up just over 5.5%. The input for sequencing was peripheral blood, taken on day 0 of AZD1222 vaccination. The receptors were gathered from an adult in good health.

The chain links TRBV5-4 to TRBJ1-2; maybe TRBD1 (5 bases). Germline CDR1 and CDR2: SGHNT and YYREEE (reference sequence). CDR3 length equals 14 residues. The V end was cut by 1 base, the J end by 3 bases, with 10 bases between. CDR3 in amino acids: CASSLSRADYGYTF. The CDR3 coding sequence is TGTGCCAGCAGCTTGAGCAGGGCGGACTATGGCTACACCTTC.

The chain couples TRBV2 to TRBJ1-2; no reliable D call. The V gene lost 4 bases and the J gene lost 7 bases, with 19 bases spanning the gap. The length of the CDR3 is 15 residues. From germline, CDR1 is SNHLY and CDR2 FYNNEI. The CDR3 reads CASSAFASPGPGYTF. DNA for the CDR3: TGTGCCAGCAGTGCTTTCGCGAGCCCGGGCCCTGGCTACACCTTC.

J is TRBJ1-1 and V is TRBV7-9, with no clear D. There are 12 residues in the CDR3. Trimming removed 5 bases from V and 3 bases from J, with 7 bases in between. CDR1 is SEHNR and CDR2 is FQNEAQ in the germline V gene (reference sequence). CDR3 loop: CASSPRHTEAFF. The DNA of the CDR3 is TGTGCCAGCAGCCCCCGGCACACTGAAGCTTTCTTT.

The rearrangement uses TRBV24-1 and TRBJ2-2, with 7 nucleotides matching TRBD2. Germline CDR1 KGHDR, CDR2 SFDVKD. V gave up 2 bases and J gave up 0 bases; unmatched junction bases: 2. The CDR3 spans 16 residues. CDR3 in amino acids: CATSDSGGANTGELFF. The CDR3 DNA is TGTGCCACCAGTGATTCTGGGGGGGCGAACACCGGGGAGCTGTTTTTT.

The sample holds one count of this clone. The J gene is TRBJ2-2, the V gene TRBV7-9, with D possibly being TRBD2 (5 bases). This CDR3 is 15 amino acids long. The ends were cut back, 5 bases at V and 4 bases at J, with 14 bases in the middle. Per the germline V gene, CDR1 is SEHNR and CDR2 is FQNEAQ (reference sequence). As DNA, the CDR3 is TGTGCCAGCAGCATACCCGGGAAGGCCACCGGGGAGCTGTTTTTT. Its translation: CASSIPGKATGELFF.

The chain joins TRBV27 to TRBJ1-2; the D is unclear. This CDR3 region has 16 residues. Germline-derived CDR1 and CDR2 are MNHEY and SMNVEV (reference sequence). V was clipped by 1 base and J by 6 bases, with 18 bases between them. The DNA for the CDR3 is TGTGCCAGCAGTTTATTTAATCAAGCTGGCGCTAATGGCTACACCTTC. Its translation is CASSLFNQAGANGYTF.

The V gene is TRBV7-2, the J gene TRBJ1-5; 7 bases fit TRBD1. This CDR3 is 13 amino acids long. Germline CDR1 is SGHTA and CDR2 is FQGNSA. The V segment lost 6 bases and the J segment 8 bases; nucleotides outside the gene matches: 7. The CDR3 sequence is CASSYRGREPQHF. The CDR3 region has the DNA TGTGCCAGCAGTTACAGGGGCAGAGAGCCCCAGCATTTT.

This chain connects TRBV10-3 to TRBJ1-5; possible D gene TRBD1, 5 bases. The V end was cut by 10 bases, the J end by 2 bases, with 15 bases between. Germline V gives CDR1 ENHRY, CDR2 SYGVKD. The CDR3 spans 14 residues. CDR3 coding DNA: TGTGCCAGCCGGGGGGACGGGGGCAATCAGCCCCAGCATTTT. It is translated as CASRGDGGNQPQHF.

The V call is TRBV7-9, the J call TRBJ2-1, with 12 bases matching TRBD2. The V segment lost 5 bases and the J segment 6 bases; nucleotides outside the gene matches: 17. This CDR3 contains 19 residues. CDR1 is SEHNR, CDR2 FQNEAQ, per germline (reference sequence). DNA for the CDR3: TGTGCCAGCAGCCCACCCTTCTCTAGCGGGAGGGCGTATCTCAATGAGCAGTTCTTC. Protein: CASSPPFSSGRAYLNEQFF.

The chain combines TRBV19 with TRBJ2-2; TRBD1 agrees at 9 bases. The CDR3 sequence is 16 residues long. Trimming at V came to 6 bases and at J to 1 base, leaving 6 bases not matched to a gene. The germline V gene encodes CDR1 LNHDA and CDR2 SQIVND (reference sequence). CDR3 DNA sequence: TGTGCCAGTAGGTCCCCGGGACAGGGGAACACCGGGGAGCTGTTTTTT. It yields the protein CASRSPGQGNTGELFF.

In this sample, this clone is medium-sized. The chain employs TRBV7-9 and TRBJ2-7; unclear D gene. There are 17 residues in the CDR3. Trimming left V 5 bases short and J 4 bases short, with 24 bases between. CDR1 and CDR2 (germline): SEHNR, FQNEAQ (reference sequence). CDR3 bases: TGTGCCAGCAGCCCGGCCACCACGATCACTTTTTCATACGAGCAGTACTTC. Its protein product is CASSPATTITFSYEQYF.

This sequence joins TRBV28 and TRBJ1-5; no reliable D call. Germline CDR1 is MDHEN and CDR2 is SYDVKM. This CDR3 spans 18 amino acids. V was clipped by 5 bases and J by 0 bases, with 20 bases between them. Written as DNA, the CDR3 is TGTGCCAGCAGTCCGACGGTTCAATCCACCCTTAGCAATCAGCCCCAGCATTTT. Its protein product is CASSPTVQSTLSNQPQHF.

DNA of the CDR3: TGTGCCAGCAGTTTAGTGAGCCTAGCGGCCTACAATGAGCAGTTCTTC. It specifies CASSLVSLAAYNEQFF. The V and J genes are TRBV28 and TRBJ2-1; 7 nucleotides align to TRBD2. The CDR3 contains 16 residues. The germline gives CDR1 MDHEN, CDR2 SYDVKM. V lost 2 bases to trimming and J lost 2 bases; unmatched junction nucleotides: 6.

The chain joins TRBV4-3 to TRBJ2-7; D is possibly TRBD1 (6 bases). The CDR3 runs to 13 residues. V was trimmed by 0 bases and J by 4 bases, leaving 7 bases between them. Germline V gene sequence: CDR1 LGHNA, CDR2 YSLEER. For the CDR3, the DNA is TGCGCCAGCAGCCAAGAACAGGGTTACGAGCAGTACTTC. Translation gives CASSQEQGYEQYF.

The sample holds one count of this clone. The chain carries TRBV2 and TRBJ1-1; TRBD1 is a possible D gene (5 bases). The CDR3 contains 14 residues. V was trimmed by 3 bases and J by 0 bases, leaving 8 bases between them. Germline CDR1 reads SNHLY; CDR2 reads FYNNEI. CDR3: CASSDRDVNTEAFF. DNA of the CDR3: TGTGCCAGCAGTGACAGGGACGTGAACACTGAAGCTTTCTTT.

V and J are TRBV6-1 and TRBJ2-7; D is ambiguous. Germline V gene sequence: CDR1 MNHNS, CDR2 SASEGT. This CDR3 comprises 11 residues. Trimming left V 5 bases short and J 5 bases short, with 7 bases between. Here the CDR3 reads CASSPNNEQYF. The DNA of the CDR3 is TGTGCCAGCAGTCCCAACAACGAGCAGTACTTC.

V and J are TRBV9 and TRBJ2-6; 11 bases line up with TRBD1. V was pared by 4 bases and J by 4 bases, with 10 bases of the junction left unmatched. In germline, CDR1 is SGDLS, CDR2 YYNGEE. This CDR3 comprises 18 residues. The CDR3 here is CASSSRTGGYSGANVLTF. DNA of the CDR3: TGTGCCAGCAGCTCCCGGACAGGGGGCTATTCCGGGGCCAACGTCCTGACTTTC.

This chain connects TRBV25-1 to TRBJ2-3; D is unresolved. The V end was cut by 4 bases, the J end by 6 bases, with 8 bases between. The CDR3 consists of 12 residues. Germline CDR1 and CDR2: MGHDK and SYGVNS. CDR3 DNA sequence: TGTGCCAGCAGTGGAGTAGTTGATACGCAGTATTTT. Encoded protein: CASSGVVDTQYF.

The V call is TRBV3-1 (or the pseudogene TRBV3-2), the J call TRBJ1-5; a weak D match, TRBD1 (6 bases). V lost 1 base to trimming and J lost 4 bases, with 20 bases between them. The length of the CDR3 is 18 residues. Germline V gives CDR1 LGHDT, CDR2 YNNKEL (reference sequence). CDR3 bases: TGTGCCAGCAGCCAAGGACTTTTGGGGGGCGCCGAAAATCAGCCCCAGCATTTT. This translates into CASSQGLLGGAENQPQHF.

This clone appeared a single time. The rearrangement joins TRBV4-3 to TRBJ2-3; D gene uncertain. V was clipped by 1 base and J by 2 bases, with 7 bases between them. From germline, CDR1 is LGHNA and CDR2 YSLEER. The CDR3 extends over 14 amino acids. The CDR3 is CASSQASNTDTQYF. Here the CDR3 DNA reads TGCGCCAGCAGCCAAGCCAGTAACACAGATACGCAGTATTTT.

The genes are TRBV2 and TRBJ2-2; 7 bases align to TRBD1. Germline-derived CDR1 and CDR2 are SNHLY and FYNNEI. The J segment lost 7 bases and the V segment lost 5 bases, leaving 7 bases of the junction unmatched. The CDR3 extends over 14 amino acids. CDR3 loop: CASSWRQGNGELFF. The DNA for the CDR3 is TGTGCCAGCAGTTGGAGACAGGGAAACGGGGAGCTGTTTTTT.

V is TRBV30 and J is TRBJ1-2; D is ambiguous. Trimming removed 0 bases from V and 6 bases from J, with 11 bases in between. The CDR3 totals 13 residues. Germline V gives CDR1 GTSNPN, CDR2 SVGIG (reference sequence). The chain's CDR3 is CAWSVGVRDGYTF. The DNA for the CDR3 is TGTGCCTGGAGTGTCGGTGTAAGGGATGGCTACACCTTC.

This rearrangement joins TRBV19 to TRBJ1-5; D remains ambiguous. The germline V gene has CDR1 LNHDA and CDR2 SQIVND (reference sequence). V shed 6 bases and J shed 3 bases, with 9 bases lying between them. This CDR3 spans 13 amino acids. CDR3: CASSRDNNQPQHF. CDR3 DNA: TGTGCCAGTAGCCGGGATAACAATCAGCCCCAGCATTTT.

J is TRBJ1-1 and V is TRBV5-1; unclear D gene. V shed 1 base and J shed 1 base, with 20 bases lying between them. This CDR3 comprises 18 residues. The germline gives CDR1 SGHRS, CDR2 YFSETQ. The CDR3 region has the DNA TGCGCCAGCAGCTTGAGCTCGGCACGGGCACACAAGAACACTGAAGCTTTCTTT. Residues: CASSLSSARAHKNTEAFF.